Here is one T cell receptor (beta chain) with its context. The assay was run at deep level. TCRdb keeps only in-frame clones here, not all; method: immunoSEQ multiplex PCR. The repertoire holds fewer than 600,000 clones, with approximately 79% as singletons. The germline gives CDR1 SGHNT, CDR2 YYREEE (reference sequence). V trimming: 1 base; J trimming: 1 base; junction bases outside the gene matches: 10. The CDR3 totals 18 residues. This record belongs to a study of shared clonotypes between healthy human individuals. The overall study: The people who gave samples were a couple of women and three men aged 18 to 49.

The sample comprised PBMCs. The clonotype was recovered from a middle-aged woman in good health. Some clones in this sample may be carry-over from other donors' samples. The chain uses TRBV5-4 and TRBJ1-4; TRBD1 matches at 7 bases. The chain's CDR3 is CASSLSPGGSVTNEKLFF. Written as DNA, the CDR3 is TGTGCCAGCAGCTTGTCCCCAGGGGGATCCGTAACTAATGAAAAACTGTTTTTT. Full variable domain (outside the CDR3, taken from reference TRBV5-4 and TRBJ1-4): ETGVTQSPTHLIKTRGQQVTLRCSSQSGHNTVSWYQQALGQGPQFIFQYYREEENGRGNFPPRFSGLQFPNYSSELNVNALELDDSALYLCASSLSPGGSVTNEKLFFGSGTQLSVL.